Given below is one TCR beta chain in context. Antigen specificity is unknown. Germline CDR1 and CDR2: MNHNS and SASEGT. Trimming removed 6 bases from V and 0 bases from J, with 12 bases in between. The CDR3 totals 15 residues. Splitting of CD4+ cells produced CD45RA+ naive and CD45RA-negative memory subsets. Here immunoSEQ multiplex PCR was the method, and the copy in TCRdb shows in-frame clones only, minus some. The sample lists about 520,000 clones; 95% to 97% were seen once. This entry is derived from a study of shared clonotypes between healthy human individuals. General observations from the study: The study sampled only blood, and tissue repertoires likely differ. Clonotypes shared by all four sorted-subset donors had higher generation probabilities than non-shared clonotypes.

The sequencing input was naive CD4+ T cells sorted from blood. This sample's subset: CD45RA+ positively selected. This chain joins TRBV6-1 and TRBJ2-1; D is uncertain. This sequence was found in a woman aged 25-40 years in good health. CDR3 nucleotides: TGTGCCAGCAGGCCGGGTTTCCCCTCCTACAATGAGCAGTTCTTC. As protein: CASRPGFPSYNEQFF.